The clone carrying this TCR beta chain came up many times. The antigen is unknown. This CDR3 contains 15 residues. Germline CDR1 is SGHVS and CDR2 is FNYEAQ. V shed 0 bases and J 5 bases; nucleotides not matched to a gene: 4. The data stem from a study of T-cell reconstitution after alpha-beta-depleted transplantation in children. A TCRbeta library incorporating unique molecular identifiers was prepared. From the PCR reads, TCRdb called clonotypes with MiXCR, one entry per CDR3 protein. The sample contains tens of thousands of distinct CDR3 sequences, around 6% of which appear only once. Whole-study results and caveats: After one year, T-cell counts and TCRbeta diversity mostly came from new T cells. By about two months after transplant, alpha-beta T cells reportedly arose from several hundred graft clones that had expanded.

Sequenced here: peripheral blood, sampled 60 days after TCRalphabeta/CD19-depleted stem cell transplant. This chain uses TRBV7-6 with TRBJ2-5; 9 positions agree with TRBD1. The receptor was derived from a child in the first two years of life who had a stem cell transplant for acute myeloid leukemia, so the T cells may come from the graft donor. In DNA, the CDR3 is TGTGCCAGCAGCTTAGCGGGGACAGGGCCCGAGACCCAGTACTTC. Translating gives CASSLAGTGPETQYF. The complete variable domain, with remaining parts taken from reference TRBV7-6 and TRBJ2-5, reads GAGVSQSPRYKVTKRGQDVALRCDPISGHVSLYWYRQALGQGPEFLTYFNYEAQQDKSGLPNDRFSAERPEGSISTLTIQRTEQRDSAMYRCASSLAGTGPETQYFGPGTRLLVL.